This T cell receptor (beta chain) was sequenced during a study of spatial heterogeneity in lung cancer. This clonotype rates as medium-sized. The time point is: sample taken at primary tumor resection. CDR1 and CDR2 (germline): PRHDT, FYEKMQ (reference sequence). The ends were cut back, 1 base at V and 7 bases at J, with 11 bases in the middle. CDR3 length: 13 residues. Each CDR3 protein is one row after TCRdb ran MiXCR on the 5' RACE reads. The table includes 6,500 to 8,500 distinct CDR3 sequences, approximately 9.7% detected once. This chain links TRBV13 with TRBJ2-7; no firm D call. This receptor was obtained from a male donor with early-stage non-small cell lung cancer. The sequencing here drew on normal lung tissue next to the tumor, taken at surgery. The CDR3 DNA reads as TGTGCCAGCAGCTTAGTAGAGGCGGTGGAGCAGTACTTC. Protein sequence: CASSLVEAVEQYF.